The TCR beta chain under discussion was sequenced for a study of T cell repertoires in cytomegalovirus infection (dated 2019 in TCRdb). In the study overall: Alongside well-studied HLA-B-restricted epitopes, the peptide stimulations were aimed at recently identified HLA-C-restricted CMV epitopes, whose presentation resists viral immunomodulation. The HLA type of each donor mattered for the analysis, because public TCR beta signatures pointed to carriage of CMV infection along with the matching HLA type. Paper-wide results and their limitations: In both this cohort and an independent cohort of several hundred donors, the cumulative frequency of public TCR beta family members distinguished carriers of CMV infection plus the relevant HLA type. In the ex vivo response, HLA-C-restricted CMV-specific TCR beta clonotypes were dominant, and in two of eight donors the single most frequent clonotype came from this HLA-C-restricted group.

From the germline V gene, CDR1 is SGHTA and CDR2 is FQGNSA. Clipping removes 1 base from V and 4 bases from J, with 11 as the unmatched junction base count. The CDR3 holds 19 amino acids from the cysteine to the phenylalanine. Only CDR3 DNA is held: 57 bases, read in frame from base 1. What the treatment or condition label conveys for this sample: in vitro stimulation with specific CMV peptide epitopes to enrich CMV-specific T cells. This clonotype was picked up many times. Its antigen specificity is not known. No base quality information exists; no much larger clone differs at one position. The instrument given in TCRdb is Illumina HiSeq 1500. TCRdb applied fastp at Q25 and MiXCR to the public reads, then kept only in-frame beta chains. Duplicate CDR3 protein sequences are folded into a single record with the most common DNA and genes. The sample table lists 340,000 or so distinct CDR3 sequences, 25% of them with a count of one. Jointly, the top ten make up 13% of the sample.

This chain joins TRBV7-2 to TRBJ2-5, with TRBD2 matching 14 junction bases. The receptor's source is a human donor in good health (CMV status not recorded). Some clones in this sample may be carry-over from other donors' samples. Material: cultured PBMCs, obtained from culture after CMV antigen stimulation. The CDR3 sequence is CASSLVVGTSGSGRETQYF. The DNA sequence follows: TGTGCCAGCAGCTTAGTCGTAGGGACTAGCGGGAGTGGAAGAGAGACCCAGTACTTC.